A single sample gave rise to the 11 T cell receptor beta chains below, sequenced in a study of T cells in narcolepsy. The protocol was immunoSEQ multiplex PCR, while the TCRdb copy is restricted to in-frame clones and leaves out a portion. The table lists some 37,000 clones, approximately 85% of them singletons. The specimen sequenced was CD45RA- memory CD4+ T cells from PBMCs. These receptor sequences come from a human donor with narcolepsy.

The V call is TRBV18, the J call TRBJ2-7; 10 bases map to TRBD2. V gave up 3 bases and J gave up 3 bases; unmatched junction bases: 8. The CDR3 has 16 residues. CDR1 is KGHSH, CDR2 LQKENI, per germline. CDR3 sequence (DNA): TGTGCCAGCTCACCCCGTAGCGGGGGGATAAACTACGAGCAGTACTTC. Amino acid sequence: CASSPRSGGINYEQYF.

The chain joins TRBV6-1 to TRBJ1-1; no firm D call. The germline V gene has CDR1 MNHNS and CDR2 SASEGT. The CDR3 has 14 amino acids. With 7 bases removed from V and 3 bases from J, the gap between germline ends came to 15 bases. CDR3 sequence (DNA): TGTGCCAGCACTGGCAGGCATAGGGACACTGAAGCTTTCTTT. Protein product: CASTGRHRDTEAFF.

V is TRBV10-3 and J is TRBJ1-1; 7 bases map to TRBD1. CDR3 length equals 16 residues. Germline loops: CDR1 ENHRY, CDR2 SYGVKD. V gave up 6 bases and J gave up 0 bases; unmatched junction bases: 10. CDR3 residues: CAISPDRVRVNTEAFF. The CDR3 nucleotides are TGTGCCATCAGCCCCGACAGGGTGAGGGTGAACACTGAAGCTTTCTTT.

This clone was detected once. The V gene is TRBV6-1, the J gene TRBJ2-1; D tentatively fits TRBD1 or TRBD2 (5 bases each). CDR1 MNHNS and CDR2 SASEGT come from the germline V gene. The CDR3 totals 16 residues. V dropped 3 bases and J dropped 7 bases, with 19 bases sitting between them. Here the CDR3 DNA reads TGTGCCAGCAGTGACTTTACACCGGGACGAGGGAATGAGCAGTTCTTC. Translating it yields CASSDFTPGRGNEQFF.

V and J are TRBV19 and TRBJ2-5; tentatively, D is TRBD2 (6 bases). Trimming shortened V by 8 bases and J by 5 bases, and 15 bases separated the two germline ends. The CDR3 runs 13 residues. CDR1 and CDR2 from the germline V gene are LNHDA and SQIVND (reference sequence). CDR3 DNA: TGTGCCAGTGCTCGGGAGCAGGTGGAGACCCAGTACTTC. Translation: CASAREQVETQYF.

The chain links TRBV6-1 to TRBJ1-3; D gene unclear. V was trimmed by 5 bases and J by 0 bases, leaving 8 bases between them. Germline CDR1 MNHNS, CDR2 SASEGT. CDR3 length: 14 amino acids. In nucleotides, the CDR3 is TGTGCCAGCAGTCTTTGGGTCTCTGGAAACACCATATATTTT. This translates into CASSLWVSGNTIYF.

The rearrangement uses TRBV7-2 and TRBJ2-5; D is unclear. TRBJ2-7 explains the end of the DNA better; the J call may be wrong. CDR1 and CDR2 from the germline V gene are SGHTA and FQGNSA. The CDR3 loop spans 12 amino acids. CDR3 sequence reads: CASSSTSYEQYF. The CDR3 DNA follows: TGTGCCAGCAGCTCGACCTCCTACGAGCAGTACTTC.

V gene TRBV5-6 combines with J gene TRBJ2-7, with a weak D call TRBD1 (6 bases). The V and J ends lost 4 bases and 2 bases respectively, with 16 bases between them. The CDR3 runs 15 residues. CDR1 and CDR2 (germline): SGHDT, YYEEEE. DNA of the CDR3: TGTGCCAGCAGCCTCCAAGGACAGAGAACCTACGAGCAGTACTTC. This sequence encodes CASSLQGQRTYEQYF.

The rearrangement uses TRBV7-2 and TRBJ2-1, with TRBD2 matching over 9 bases. CDR1 is SGHTA, CDR2 FQGNSA, per germline. The V segment lost 1 base and the J segment 4 bases; nucleotides outside the gene matches: 5. The CDR3 sequence is 16 residues long. CDR3 amino acids: CASSLVGTSSYNEQFF. CDR3 sequence (DNA): TGTGCCAGCAGCTTAGTAGGGACTAGCAGTTACAATGAGCAGTTCTTC.

J is TRBJ2-7 and V is TRBV7-2, with D possibly being TRBD1 (5 bases). CDR1 and CDR2 (germline): SGHTA, FQGNSA. The CDR3 covers 13 residues. The V and J ends lost 8 bases and 5 bases respectively, with 16 bases between them. The CDR3 loop reads CASGQAGPHEQYF. The CDR3 DNA follows: TGTGCCAGCGGGCAGGCAGGGCCACACGAGCAGTACTTC.

V and J are TRBV13 and TRBJ2-5; D gene unclear. Judging by the DNA end, TRBJ2-7 fits better; the J call may be wrong. The germline V gene encodes CDR1 PRHDT and CDR2 FYEKMQ (reference sequence). The CDR3 covers 13 residues. CDR3 region: CASSSPGRYEQYF. CDR3 DNA sequence: TGTGCCAGCAGCTCCCCGGGCCGGTACGAGCAGTACTTC.